This TCR beta chain came from a study of T cell repertoires in cytomegalovirus infection. Each CDR3 protein is one row after TCRdb ran MiXCR on the reads. This sample carries more than 400,000 distinct CDR3 sequences, roughly 29% of them seen once, and the ten largest clones take 13%. Per germline, CDR1 SGHTA and CDR2 FQGNSA. V shed 1 base and J shed 2 bases, with 15 bases lying between them. The CDR3 sequence is 16 residues long. This clonotype was counted many times. Input material: PBMCs. The chain carries TRBV7-2 and TRBJ2-7; D call uncertain. The receptor was derived from a human donor in good health (CMV status not recorded). Some clones in this sample may be carry-over from other donors' samples. CDR3: CASSLGLGIPAYEQYF. The CDR3 coding sequence is TGTGCCAGCAGCTTAGGATTAGGGATCCCTGCCTACGAGCAGTACTTC.